These 6 T cell receptor beta chains came from one sample sequenced in a study of PD-L1 blockade in urothelial cancer. As for time point: peripheral blood 6 weeks after treatment start. Repertoires were generated with immunoSEQ multiplex PCR, while TCRdb's copy carries only in-frame clones and drops some. The data show tens of thousands of clones, roughly 90% seen once. The material was PBMCs, obtained around atezolizumab (anti-PD-L1) treatment. Source of these receptors: a man in his sixties with urothelial cancer.

The genes are TRBV7-9 and TRBJ2-7; 9 bases line up with TRBD1. CDR1 and CDR2 from the germline V gene are SEHNR and FQNEAQ (reference sequence). The CDR3 has 16 amino acids. Unmatched junction bases numbered 13, after V lost 5 bases and J lost 5 bases. The CDR3 reads CASSTLTGQGSHEQYF. CDR3 coding DNA: TGTGCCAGCAGCACCCTTACAGGACAGGGGTCTCACGAGCAGTACTTC.

This clone has only a few counts. Written as DNA, the CDR3 is TGTGCCAGCAGTTTTGTCCCCAGGGCTGAGCAGTTCTTC. This sequence encodes CASSFVPRAEQFF. V gene TRBV27 combines with J gene TRBJ2-1, with D possibly matching TRBD1 (5 bases). Deletions cut 3 bases from V and 9 bases from J, with 12 bases between. This CDR3 is built from 13 residues. In germline, CDR1 is MNHEY, CDR2 SMNVEV (reference sequence).

The gene calls are TRBV29-1 and TRBJ2-1; 7 nucleotides align to TRBD1. J gave up 3 bases and V 7 bases, and 15 bases lay outside the gene matches. The CDR3 contains 16 residues. Germline CDR1 is SQVTM and CDR2 is ANQGSEA. The CDR3: CSAANDRAPNYNEQFF. DNA of the CDR3: TGCAGCGCCGCCAATGACAGGGCCCCTAACTACAATGAGCAGTTCTTC.

This sequence joins TRBV4-2 and TRBJ2-3; 12 bases fit TRBD2. Looked up from germline, CDR1 is LGHNA and CDR2 is YNFKEQ. This CDR3 spans 16 amino acids. Trimming removed 2 bases from V and 1 base from J; junction bases left unmatched: 1. The CDR3 DNA reads TGTGCCAGCAGCCAACTAGCGGGAGGGCGCACAGATACGCAGTATTTT. Its protein is CASSQLAGGRTDTQYF.

The gene calls are TRBV15 and TRBJ2-6; D not resolved. The germline V gene encodes CDR1 LNHNV and CDR2 YYDKDF (reference sequence). The CDR3 loop spans 15 amino acids. The V end was cut by 0 bases, the J end by 4 bases, with 7 bases between. The CDR3 is CATSRDYSGANVLTF. The CDR3 DNA reads TGTGCCACCAGCAGAGATTACTCCGGGGCCAACGTCCTGACTTTC.

The genes are TRBV6-5 and TRBJ2-1; D is unclear. Germline V gene data show CDR1 as MNHEY and CDR2 as SVGAGI. Trimming left V 5 bases short and J 10 bases short, with 9 bases between. This CDR3 region has 11 residues. The CDR3 spells CASSTRMEQFF. The CDR3 region has the DNA TGTGCCAGCAGTACGAGAATGGAGCAGTTCTTC.